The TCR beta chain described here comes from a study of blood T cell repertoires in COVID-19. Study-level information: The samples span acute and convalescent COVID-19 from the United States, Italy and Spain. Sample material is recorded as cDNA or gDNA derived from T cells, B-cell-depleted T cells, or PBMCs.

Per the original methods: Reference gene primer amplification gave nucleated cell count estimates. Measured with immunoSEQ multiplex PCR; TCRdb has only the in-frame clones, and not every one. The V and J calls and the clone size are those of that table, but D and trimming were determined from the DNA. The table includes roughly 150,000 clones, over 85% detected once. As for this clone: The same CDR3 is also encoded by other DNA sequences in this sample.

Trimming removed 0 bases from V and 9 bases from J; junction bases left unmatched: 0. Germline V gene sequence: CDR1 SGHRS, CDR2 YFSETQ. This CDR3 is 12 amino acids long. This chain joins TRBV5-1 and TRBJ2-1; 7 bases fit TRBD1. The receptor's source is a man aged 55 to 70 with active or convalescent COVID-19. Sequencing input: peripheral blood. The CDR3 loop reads CASSLDRGEQFF. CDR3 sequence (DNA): TGCGCCAGCAGCTTGGACAGGGGTGAGCAGTTCTTC.